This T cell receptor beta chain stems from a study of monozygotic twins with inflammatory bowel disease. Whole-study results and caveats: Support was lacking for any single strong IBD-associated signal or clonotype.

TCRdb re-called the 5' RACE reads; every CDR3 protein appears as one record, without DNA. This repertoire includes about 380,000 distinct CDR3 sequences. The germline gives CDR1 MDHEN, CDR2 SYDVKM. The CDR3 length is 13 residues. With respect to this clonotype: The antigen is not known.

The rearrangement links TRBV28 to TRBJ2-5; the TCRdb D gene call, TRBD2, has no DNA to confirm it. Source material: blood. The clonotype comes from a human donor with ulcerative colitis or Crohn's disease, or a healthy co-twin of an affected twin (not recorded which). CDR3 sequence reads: CASSTSVRQTQYF.